This TCR beta chain came from a study of PD-1 and CTLA-4 blockade in melanoma. Sequencing was performed with immunoSEQ multiplex PCR; in TCRdb, only in-frame clones are kept and a portion is missing. The sample carries nearly 30,000 clones, approximately 91% recorded once. The receptor was derived from a human donor with melanoma. The sample here was CD8+ T cells from peripheral blood, taken before anti-PD-1 treatment.

The CDR3, as DNA: TGTGCCAGCTCAAAGAGCACAGATACGCAGTATTTT. Its protein product is CASSKSTDTQYF. The chain recombines TRBV9 with TRBJ2-3; D uncertain. V shed 7 bases and J shed 0 bases, with 6 bases lying between them. Germline V lookup: CDR1 SGDLS, CDR2 YYNGEE. The length of the CDR3 is 12 residues.